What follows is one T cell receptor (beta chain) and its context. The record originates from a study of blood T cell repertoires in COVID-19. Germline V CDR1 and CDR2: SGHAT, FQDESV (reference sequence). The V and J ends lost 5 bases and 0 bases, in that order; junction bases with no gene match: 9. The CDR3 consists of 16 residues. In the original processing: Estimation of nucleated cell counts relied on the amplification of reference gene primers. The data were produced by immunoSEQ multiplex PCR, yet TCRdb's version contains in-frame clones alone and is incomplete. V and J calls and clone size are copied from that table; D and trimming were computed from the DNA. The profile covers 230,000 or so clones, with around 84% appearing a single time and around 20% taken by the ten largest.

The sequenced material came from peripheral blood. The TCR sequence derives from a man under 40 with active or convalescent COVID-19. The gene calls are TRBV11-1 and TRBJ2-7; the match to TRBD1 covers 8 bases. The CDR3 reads CASSLGTGSVSYEQYF. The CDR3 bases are TGTGCCAGCAGCCTAGGGACAGGCTCCGTCTCCTACGAGCAGTACTTC.